The clone carrying this T cell receptor (beta chain) has a count of ten or more. The antigen remains undetermined. Unique molecular identifiers were used to barcode this TCRbeta library. TCRdb analysed the PCR reads with MiXCR anew, one entry per CDR3 protein. The table has hundreds of thousands of distinct CDR3 sequences, about an eighth seen once. This entry is derived from a study of T-cell reconstitution after alpha-beta-depleted transplantation in children. V was clipped by 5 bases and J by 2 bases; unmatched bases: 2. The V gene's germline CDR1 is SQVTM and CDR2 ANQGSEA. The CDR3 extends over 12 amino acids. Study observations and caveats: In patients about two months after transplant, alpha-beta T cells reportedly arose from several hundred expanded graft clones. One year post-transplant, T-cell counts and diversity were largely derived from T cells produced anew.

The TCR sequence derives from a girl aged 2-9 years with congenital amegakaryocytic thrombocytopenia, due to receive a stem cell transplant. The chain couples TRBV29-1 to TRBJ1-2, with TRBD1 matching over 7 bases. The material was PBMCs, obtained before TCRalphabeta/CD19-depleted stem cell transplant. CDR3 DNA: TGCAGCGTTACAGGGGAGAACTATGGCTACACCTTC. Translated: CSVTGENYGYTF.